This TCR beta chain was sequenced during a study of shared clonotypes between healthy human individuals. Trimming removed 6 bases at V and 11 bases at J, with 23 bases between. This CDR3 spans 15 amino acids. The germline V gene has CDR1 MDHEN and CDR2 SYDVKM. Terminally differentiated effector memory CD45RA+ cells were excluded from the naive CD8 cells, which were CD45RO-negative and positively selected for CCR7. This clone has only one observation. Its antigen remains unknown. TCRdb's table, derived via immunoSEQ multiplex PCR, lists solely in-frame clones and lacks some. The sample has hundreds of thousands of clones; about 96% are singletons. Study results and limitations: Rarefaction showed that sequencing of sorted subsets was incomplete (despite large depth). In general, naive subsets displayed greater estimated richness than memory subsets did. Among non-shared clonotypes, generation probabilities were lower than among those shared by all four donors.

The J gene is TRBJ2-1, the V gene TRBV28; the D is unclear. Sequenced sample: naive CD8+ T cells sorted from blood. The receptor's source is a man aged 25-40 years in good health. The CDR3 bases are TGTGCCAGCAGGGGAACTACCGCCCCGACAATGAAGCAGTTCTTC. Protein sequence: CASRGTTAPTMKQFF.